The 8 T cell receptor beta chains below come from one sample, sequenced in a study of blood T cells in healthy people across ages. Primed by a sample-barcoded 5' primer and a J-beta primer mix, a second PCR proceeded for about 7 to 12 cycles. Each CDR3 protein gets one entry after TCRdb re-called the 5' RACE reads with MiXCR. Here the sample spans hundreds of thousands of distinct CDR3 sequences, around 49% being singletons. Sequenced material: blood. The receptors shown here come from a man between 25 and 39 years old in good health.

The J gene is TRBJ2-3, the V gene TRBV7-2, with D unclear. The length of the CDR3 is 15 residues. Germline V gives CDR1 SGHTA, CDR2 FQGNSA. Trimming removed 5 bases from V and 0 bases from J, with 12 bases in between. The CDR3: CASSQDPTSTDTQYF. CDR3 sequence (DNA): TGTGCCAGCAGCCAAGATCCTACAAGCACAGATACGCAGTATTTT.

The V gene is TRBV5-6, the J gene TRBJ1-1, with D perhaps TRBD1 (6 bases). V was clipped by 4 bases and J by 1 base, with 14 bases between them. The CDR3 has 15 amino acids. Germline V gene data show CDR1 as SGHDT and CDR2 as YYEEEE. The CDR3 nucleotides read TGTGCCAGCAGCCGGGAGGGGGACCGGAACACTGAAGCTTTCTTT. Encoded protein: CASSREGDRNTEAFF.

This clonotype appeared many times. The chain recombines TRBV29-1 with TRBJ2-1; maybe TRBD1 (6 bases). Per germline, CDR1 SQVTM and CDR2 ANQGSEA. The CDR3 extends over 15 amino acids. V lost 1 base, J lost 0 bases, and 10 bases lay in between. The CDR3 reads CSVEARGTSYNEQFF. Written as DNA, the CDR3 is TGCAGCGTTGAAGCCAGGGGCACCTCCTACAATGAGCAGTTCTTC.

J is TRBJ2-1 and V is TRBV5-4; D remains ambiguous. V shed 0 bases and J shed 10 bases, with 11 bases lying between them. The CDR3 runs to 13 residues. Germline loops: CDR1 SGHNT, CDR2 YYREEE (reference sequence). CDR3 loop: CASSLVRPTEQFF. For the CDR3, the DNA is TGTGCCAGCAGCTTGGTCAGGCCAACGGAGCAGTTCTTC.

This clonotype was detected only a few times. V usage is TRBV9 and J usage is TRBJ2-5; tentatively, D is TRBD2 (5 bases). This CDR3 region has 15 residues. Germline CDR1 is SGDLS and CDR2 is YYNGEE. Trimming took off 0 bases at V and 3 bases at J, with 12 bases between the two ends. CDR3 coding DNA: TGTGCCAGCAGCGTAGGACCGGCTAGCAAAGAGACCCAGTACTTC. Translated, it gives CASSVGPASKETQYF.

This chain uses TRBV7-2 with TRBJ1-6, with D possibly TRBD1 on 5 matching bases. Germline V gives CDR1 SGHTA, CDR2 FQGNSA. The V gene lost 5 bases and the J gene lost 7 bases, with 15 bases spanning the gap. The CDR3 loop spans 15 amino acids. DNA for the CDR3: TGTGCCAGCAGCCTCCTCCCGGGACTAAATTCACCCCTCCACTTT. Protein product: CASSLLPGLNSPLHF. The variable domain in full, completed from reference TRBV7-2 and TRBJ1-6, reads GAGVSQSPSNKVTEKGKDVELRCDPISGHTALYWYRQSLGQGLEFLIYFQGNSAPDKSGLPSDRFSAERTGGSVSTLTIQRTQQEDSAVYLCASSLLPGLNSPLHFGNGTRLTVT.

This clonotype appeared a few times. CDR3 protein: CASSRDRRTQYEQYF. DNA for the CDR3: TGCGCCAGCAGCCGGGACAGGAGAACGCAATACGAGCAGTACTTC. This chain uses TRBV4-3 with TRBJ2-7; 8 nucleotides match TRBD1. Germline trimming cut 4 bases from V and 4 bases from J; bases unmatched to any gene: 9. This CDR3 has 15 residues. Germline lookup yields CDR1 LGHNA and CDR2 YSLEER.

The chain links TRBV21-1 to TRBJ1-4. TRBV21-1 is recorded as a pseudogene. The CDR3 length is 15 residues. The CDR3 spells CASSKWNSGNEKLFF. CDR3 bases: TGTGCCAGCAGCAAATGGAACAGCGGTAATGAAAAACTGTTTTTT.